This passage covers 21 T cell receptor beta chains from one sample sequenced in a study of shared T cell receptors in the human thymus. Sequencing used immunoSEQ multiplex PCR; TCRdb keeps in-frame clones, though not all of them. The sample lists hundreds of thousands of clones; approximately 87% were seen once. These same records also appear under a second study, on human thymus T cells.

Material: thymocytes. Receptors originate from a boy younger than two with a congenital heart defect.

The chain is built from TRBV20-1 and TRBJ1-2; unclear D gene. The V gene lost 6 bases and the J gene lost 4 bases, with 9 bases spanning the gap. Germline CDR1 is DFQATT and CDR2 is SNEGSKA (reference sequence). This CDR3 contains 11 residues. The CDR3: CSANLAYGYTF. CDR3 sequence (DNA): TGCAGTGCCAACCTAGCCTATGGCTACACCTTC.

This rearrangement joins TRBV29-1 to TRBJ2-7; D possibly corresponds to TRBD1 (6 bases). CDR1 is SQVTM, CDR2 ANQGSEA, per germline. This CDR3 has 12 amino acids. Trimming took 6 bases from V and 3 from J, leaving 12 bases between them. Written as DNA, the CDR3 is TGCAGCGTCCTGAGAGGGGGCTACGAGCAGTACTTC. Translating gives CSVLRGGYEQYF.

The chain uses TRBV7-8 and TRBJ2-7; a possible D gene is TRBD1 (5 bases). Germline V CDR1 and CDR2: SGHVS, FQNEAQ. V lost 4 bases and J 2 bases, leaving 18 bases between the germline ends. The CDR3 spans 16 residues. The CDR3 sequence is CASSSPAAGAAYEQYF. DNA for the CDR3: TGTGCCAGCAGCTCACCTGCTGCTGGGGCCGCCTACGAGCAGTACTTC. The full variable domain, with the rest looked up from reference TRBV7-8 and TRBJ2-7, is GAGVSQSPRYKVAKRGQDVALRCDPISGHVSLFWYQQALGQGPEFLTYFQNEAQLDKSGLPSDRFFAERPEGSVSTLKIQRTQQEDSAVYLCASSSPAAGAAYEQYFGPGTRLTVT.

CDR3 loop: CASSLHPGQGFRNEQFF. For the CDR3, the DNA is TGTGCCAGCAGCTTACATCCGGGACAGGGGTTTCGAAATGAGCAGTTCTTC. V and J are TRBV7-3 and TRBJ2-1; TRBD1 matches at 10 bases. The ends lost 2 bases at V and 7 bases at J; junction bases unmatched: 11. This CDR3 spans 17 amino acids. Looked up from germline, CDR1 is SGHTA and CDR2 is FQGTGA. Combining the CDR3 with reference TRBV7-3 and TRBJ2-1 gives the whole variable domain GAGVSQTPSNKVTEKGKYVELRCDPISGHTALYWYRQSLGQGPEFLIYFQGTGAADDSGLPNDRFFAVRPEGSVSTLKIQRTERGDSAVYLCASSLHPGQGFRNEQFFGPGTRLTVL.

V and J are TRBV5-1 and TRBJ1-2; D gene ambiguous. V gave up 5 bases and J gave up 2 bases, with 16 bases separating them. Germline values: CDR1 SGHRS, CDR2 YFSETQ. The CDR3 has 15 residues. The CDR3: CASSGSIHKNYGYTF. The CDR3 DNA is TGCGCCAGCAGTGGCTCCATCCATAAGAACTATGGCTACACCTTC.

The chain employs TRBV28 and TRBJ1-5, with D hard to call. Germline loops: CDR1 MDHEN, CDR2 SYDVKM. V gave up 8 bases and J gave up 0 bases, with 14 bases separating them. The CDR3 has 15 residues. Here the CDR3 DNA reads TGTGCCAGCGCCCCAGATGATTATAGCAATCAGCCCCAGCATTTT. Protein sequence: CASAPDDYSNQPQHF.

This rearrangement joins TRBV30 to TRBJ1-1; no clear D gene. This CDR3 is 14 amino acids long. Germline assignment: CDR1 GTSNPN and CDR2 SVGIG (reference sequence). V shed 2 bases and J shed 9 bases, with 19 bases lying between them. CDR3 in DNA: TGTGCCTGGAGTATCGGGTTTTTGGCTCTTAAAGCTTTCTTT. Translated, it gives CAWSIGFLALKAFF.

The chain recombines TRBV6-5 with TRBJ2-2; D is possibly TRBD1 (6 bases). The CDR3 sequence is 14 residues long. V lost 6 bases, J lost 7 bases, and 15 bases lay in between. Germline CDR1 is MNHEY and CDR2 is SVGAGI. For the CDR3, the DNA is TGTGCCAGCAGGAGACAGGTTTTGGTCGGGGAGCTGTTTTTT. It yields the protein CASRRQVLVGELFF.

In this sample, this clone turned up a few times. CDR3 in DNA: TGTGCCAGCAGCTCGTCCCTCAGGGGACGTCAAGAGACCCAGTACTTC. This translates into CASSSSLRGRQETQYF. The genes are TRBV5-6 and TRBJ2-5, with D perhaps matching TRBD1 (6 bases). This CDR3 spans 16 amino acids. Germline CDR1 reads SGHDT; CDR2 reads YYEEEE. The V and J ends lost 3 bases and 2 bases respectively, with 17 bases between them.

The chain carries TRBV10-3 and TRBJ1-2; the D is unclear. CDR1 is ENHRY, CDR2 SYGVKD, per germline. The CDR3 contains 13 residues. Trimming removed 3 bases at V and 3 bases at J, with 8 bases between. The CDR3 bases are TGTGCCATCAGTGATGGGGAGCACTATGGCTACACCTTC. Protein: CAISDGEHYGYTF.

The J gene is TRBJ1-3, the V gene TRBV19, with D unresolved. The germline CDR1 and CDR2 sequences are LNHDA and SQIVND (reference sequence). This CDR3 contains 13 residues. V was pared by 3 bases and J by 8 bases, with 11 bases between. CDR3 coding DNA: TGTGCCAGTAGTATGCCGGGTTACGACACCATATATTTT. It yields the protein CASSMPGYDTIYF.

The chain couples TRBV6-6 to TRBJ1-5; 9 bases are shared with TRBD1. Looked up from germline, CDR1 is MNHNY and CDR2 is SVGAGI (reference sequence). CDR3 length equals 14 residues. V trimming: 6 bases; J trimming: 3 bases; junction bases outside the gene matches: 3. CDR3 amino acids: CASSRQGDNQPQHF. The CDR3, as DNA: TGTGCCAGCAGCAGACAGGGGGACAATCAGCCCCAGCATTTT.

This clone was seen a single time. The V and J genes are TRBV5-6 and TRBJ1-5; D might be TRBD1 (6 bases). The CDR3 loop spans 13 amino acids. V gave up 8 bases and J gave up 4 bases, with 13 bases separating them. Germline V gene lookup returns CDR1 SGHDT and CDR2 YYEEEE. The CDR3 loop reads CASVGDTNQPQHF. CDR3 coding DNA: TGTGCCAGTGTGGGGGACACTAATCAGCCCCAGCATTTT. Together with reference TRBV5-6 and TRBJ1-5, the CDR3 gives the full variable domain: DAGVTQSPTHLIKTRGQQVTLRCSPKSGHDTVSWYQQALGQGPQFIFQYYEEEERQRGNFPDRFSGHQFPNYSSELNVNALLLGDSALYLCASVGDTNQPQHFGDGTRLSIL.

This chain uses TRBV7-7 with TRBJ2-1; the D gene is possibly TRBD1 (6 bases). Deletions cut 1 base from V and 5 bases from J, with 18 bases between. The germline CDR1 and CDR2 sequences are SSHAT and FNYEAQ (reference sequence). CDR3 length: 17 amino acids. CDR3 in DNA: TGTGCCAGCAGCTTAGGATCCCCCGGGACAACAAACAATGAGCAGTTCTTC. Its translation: CASSLGSPGTTNNEQFF.

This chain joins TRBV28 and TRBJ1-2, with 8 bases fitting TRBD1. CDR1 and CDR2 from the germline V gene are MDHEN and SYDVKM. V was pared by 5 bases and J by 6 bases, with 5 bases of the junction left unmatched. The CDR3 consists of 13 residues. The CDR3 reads CASSPSDRDGYTF. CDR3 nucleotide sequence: TGTGCCAGCAGTCCCTCGGACAGGGATGGCTACACCTTC.

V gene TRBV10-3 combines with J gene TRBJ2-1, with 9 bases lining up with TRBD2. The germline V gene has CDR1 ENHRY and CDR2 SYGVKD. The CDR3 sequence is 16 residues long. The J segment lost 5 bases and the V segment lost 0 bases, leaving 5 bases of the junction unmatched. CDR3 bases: TGTGCCATCAGTGAGTCAGGGCGGGAGGGCCACAATGAGCAGTTCTTC. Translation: CAISESGREGHNEQFF.

CDR3 amino acids: CASSGWDNYTDTQYF. CDR3 DNA: TGTGCCAGCAGCGGATGGGACAACTACACAGATACGCAGTATTTT. The chain joins TRBV5-6 to TRBJ2-3; D is perhaps TRBD1 (6 bases). Between the trimmed V and J ends, which lost 4 bases and 2 bases, there was a span of 14 bases. The CDR3 covers 15 residues. Germline V gene lookup returns CDR1 SGHDT and CDR2 YYEEEE.

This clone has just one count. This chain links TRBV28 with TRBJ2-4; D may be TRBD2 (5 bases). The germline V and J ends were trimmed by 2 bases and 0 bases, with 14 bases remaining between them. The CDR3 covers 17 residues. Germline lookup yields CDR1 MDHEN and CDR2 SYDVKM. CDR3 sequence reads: CASSLVEGNLAKNIQYF. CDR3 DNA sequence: TGTGCCAGCAGTTTAGTAGAGGGTAATCTAGCCAAAAACATTCAGTACTTC.

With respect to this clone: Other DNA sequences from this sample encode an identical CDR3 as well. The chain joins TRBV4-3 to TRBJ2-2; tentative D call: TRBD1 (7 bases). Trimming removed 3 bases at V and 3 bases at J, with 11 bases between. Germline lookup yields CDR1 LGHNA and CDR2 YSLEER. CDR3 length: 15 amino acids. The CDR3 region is CASSQAGQYTGELFF. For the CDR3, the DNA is TGCGCCAGCAGCCAGGCGGGACAGTACACCGGGGAGCTGTTTTTT.

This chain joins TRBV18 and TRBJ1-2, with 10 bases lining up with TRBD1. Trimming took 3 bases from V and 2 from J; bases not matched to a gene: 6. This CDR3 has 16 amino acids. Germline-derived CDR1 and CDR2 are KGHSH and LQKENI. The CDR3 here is CASSPRWTGGNYGYTF. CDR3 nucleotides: TGTGCCAGCTCACCGAGGTGGACAGGGGGAAACTATGGCTACACCTTC.

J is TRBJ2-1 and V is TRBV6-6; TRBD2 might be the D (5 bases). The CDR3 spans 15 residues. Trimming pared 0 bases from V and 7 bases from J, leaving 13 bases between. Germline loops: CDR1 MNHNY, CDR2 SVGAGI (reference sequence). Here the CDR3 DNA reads TGTGCCAGCAGTTACTCTCCGGGGTTGGATAATGAGCAGTTCTTC. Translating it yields CASSYSPGLDNEQFF.